This passage covers 28 T cell receptor beta chains from one sample sequenced in a study of cytomegalovirus exposure and HLA in healthy donors. It was with 60 Vbeta and 13 Jbeta primers that the PCR ran. Here immunoSEQ multiplex PCR was the method, and the copy in TCRdb shows in-frame clones only, minus some. The data hold 95,000 to 150,000 clones, with approximately 80% observed a single time. Sequenced sample: PBMCs. The source of these receptors is a human donor in good health.

V and J are TRBV19 and TRBJ2-3; possible D gene TRBD1, 5 bases. The CDR3 length is 16 residues. Between the trimmed V and J ends, which lost 5 bases and 2 bases, there was a span of 17 bases. Germline CDR1 and CDR2: LNHDA and SQIVND (reference sequence). The DNA for the CDR3 is TGTGCCAGTAGTCCGGGCCGACAGAAACACACAGATACGCAGTATTTT. This gives the protein CASSPGRQKHTDTQYF.

This clone has a single count. The chain employs TRBV5-1 and TRBJ1-3; TRBD1 agrees at 10 bases. CDR3 size: 18 residues. Trimming removed 0 bases from V and 1 base from J; junction bases left unmatched: 7. Germline V gives CDR1 SGHRS, CDR2 YFSETQ. CDR3 sequence: CASSLGSTGGRSGNTIYF. For the CDR3, the DNA is TGCGCCAGCAGCTTGGGGTCGACAGGGGGCAGGTCTGGAAACACCATATATTTT.

The J gene is TRBJ2-3, the V gene TRBV29-1; D is undetermined. Germline V gene sequence: CDR1 SQVTM, CDR2 ANQGSEA. The CDR3 length is 13 residues. V was cut by 4 bases and J by 2 bases, with 10 bases left in between. In DNA, the CDR3 is TGCAGCGTTGTGACAAGTCCCACAGATACGCAGTATTTT. This sequence encodes CSVVTSPTDTQYF.

Comment on this clone: Different DNA sequences within this sample yield the same CDR3. The genes are TRBV6-5 and TRBJ1-1, with D perhaps matching TRBD1 (5 bases). The CDR3 loop spans 14 amino acids. Trimming removed 0 bases from V and 1 base from J, with 6 bases in between. From germline, CDR1 is MNHEY and CDR2 SVGAGI. The CDR3 loop reads CASSYSGGNTEAFF. The CDR3 DNA follows: TGTGCCAGCAGTTACTCGGGGGGGAACACTGAAGCTTTCTTT.

The chain couples TRBV6-5 to TRBJ1-2; maybe TRBD1 (6 bases). The CDR3 runs 14 residues. CDR1 is MNHEY, CDR2 SVGAGI, per germline. Trimming pared 6 bases from V and 7 bases from J, leaving 18 bases between. Written as DNA, the CDR3 is TGTGCCAGCAGGGTGGAGCAGGGGTTGACTGGCTACACCTTC. Its translation is CASRVEQGLTGYTF.

This chain uses TRBV19 with TRBJ1-1, with D possibly TRBD1 on 5 matching bases. From germline, CDR1 is LNHDA and CDR2 SQIVND (reference sequence). The CDR3 extends over 12 amino acids. The V gene lost 7 bases and the J gene lost 3 bases, with 9 bases spanning the gap. The DNA of the CDR3 is TGTGCCAGTACGGGGGGTTACACTGAAGCTTTCTTT. As protein: CASTGGYTEAFF.

The chain carries TRBV19 and TRBJ2-3; perhaps TRBD2 as D (6 bases). CDR3 length: 14 residues. Trimming left V 5 bases short and J 2 bases short, with 11 bases between. Per the germline V gene, CDR1 is LNHDA and CDR2 is SQIVND (reference sequence). For the CDR3, the DNA is TGTGCCAGTAGTCCGGGGGACTCCACAGATACGCAGTATTTT. Translated: CASSPGDSTDTQYF.

This clone was seen just once. The chain employs TRBV10-3 and TRBJ2-3, with D possibly TRBD2 on 6 matching bases. Trimming left V 6 bases short and J 4 bases short, with 14 bases between. Germline values: CDR1 ENHRY, CDR2 SYGVKD. The CDR3 covers 14 residues. CDR3 nucleotide sequence: TGTGCCATCAGCGCCAACGGAGGGTCAGATACGCAGTATTTT. Its translation is CAISANGGSDTQYF.

The chain uses TRBV15 and TRBJ1-1; D gene uncertain. V lost 8 bases, J lost 1 base, and 11 bases lay in between. This CDR3 is built from 13 residues. Per germline, CDR1 LNHNV and CDR2 YYDKDF (reference sequence). As DNA, the CDR3 is TGTGCCACCGGGAGAACAGAGAACACTGAAGCTTTCTTT. The encoded protein is CATGRTENTEAFF.

This clone was seen a few times. The chain has TRBV7-9 and TRBJ2-1; 8 bases map to TRBD1. This CDR3 has 15 residues. Trimming took 1 base from V and 12 from J; bases not matched to a gene: 11. CDR1 SEHNR and CDR2 FQNEAQ come from the germline V gene (reference sequence). The CDR3: CASSLGDRTRLSQFF. The DNA of the CDR3 is TGTGCCAGCAGCTTAGGGGACAGGACCCGACTATCGCAGTTCTTC.

The rearrangement uses TRBV10-3 and TRBJ1-2; D may be TRBD1 (6 bases). The CDR3 spans 16 residues. Germline V lookup: CDR1 ENHRY, CDR2 SYGVKD. V was clipped by 0 bases and J by 6 bases, with 17 bases between them. The CDR3 DNA sequence: TGTGCCATCAGTGAGTCGAACTTTCAGGGGCGGGATGGCTACACCTTC. Amino acids: CAISESNFQGRDGYTF.

The chain uses TRBV19 and TRBJ2-2; TRBD2 agrees at 9 bases. The CDR3 totals 14 residues. CDR1 LNHDA and CDR2 SQIVND come from the germline V gene (reference sequence). Germline trimming cut 6 bases from V and 9 bases from J; bases unmatched to any gene: 8. The CDR3 reads CASRGLAGGWELFF. CDR3 coding DNA: TGTGCCAGTAGAGGGCTGGCGGGAGGGTGGGAGCTGTTTTTT. The entire variable domain, with the rest obtained from reference TRBV19 and TRBJ2-2, is as follows: DGGITQSPKYLFRKEGQNVTLSCEQNLNHDAMYWYRQDPGQGLRLIYYSQIVNDFQKGDIAEGYSVSREKKESFPLTVTSAQKNPTAFYLCASRGLAGGWELFFGEGSRLTVL.

V is TRBV6-5 and J is TRBJ2-1, with 16 bases that match TRBD2. The CDR3 is 16 amino acids. J lost 9 bases, V lost 0 bases, and 2 bases had no gene match. Germline loops: CDR1 MNHEY, CDR2 SVGAGI. The CDR3: CASSYSGTSGRAEQFF. CDR3 sequence (DNA): TGTGCCAGCAGTTACTCCGGGACTAGCGGGAGGGCTGAGCAGTTCTTC.

This rearrangement joins TRBV7-9 to TRBJ2-1; 7 positions match TRBD1. CDR1 is SEHNR, CDR2 FQNEAQ, per germline (reference sequence). This CDR3 is 19 amino acids long. J gave up 5 bases and V 5 bases, and 21 bases lay outside the gene matches. As DNA, the CDR3 is TGTGCCAGCAGCCCGATGAGGGGGCTAGGGAGACGGGATAACAATGAGCAGTTCTTC. Translation gives CASSPMRGLGRRDNNEQFF.

This rearrangement joins TRBV28 to TRBJ2-1; TRBD2 might be the D (6 bases). The V gene lost 4 bases and the J gene lost 8 bases, with 15 bases spanning the gap. Germline V CDR1 and CDR2: MDHEN, SYDVKM. CDR3 length: 14 residues. The CDR3 nucleotides read TGTGCCAGCAGTTCCCCGCGGGCGGGGTATGAGCAGTTCTTC. Protein sequence: CASSSPRAGYEQFF.

Comments on this clone: A read error may produce the germline difference seen at one junction end. This rearrangement joins TRBV7-9 to TRBJ2-7; 8 nucleotides align to TRBD2. Per the germline V gene, CDR1 is SEHNR and CDR2 is FQNEAQ (reference sequence). This CDR3 contains 16 residues. The CDR3 loop is CSSSLFGGGSDYEQYF. For the CDR3, the DNA is TGTTCCAGCAGCTTATTTGGCGGGGGGTCGGACTACGAGCAGTACTTC.

The chain links TRBV19 to TRBJ2-1; 9 positions agree with TRBD2. From germline, CDR1 is LNHDA and CDR2 SQIVND (reference sequence). The CDR3 length is 17 residues. V shed 5 bases, J shed 1 base, and the junction held 9 bases outside the gene matches. The CDR3 DNA reads as TGTGCCAGTAGTTTTTACCGACTAGCGGAGTCCTACAATGAGCAGTTCTTC. This sequence encodes CASSFYRLAESYNEQFF.

The J gene is TRBJ2-7, the V gene TRBV27, with D perhaps TRBD2 (5 bases). Germline assignment: CDR1 MNHEY and CDR2 SMNVEV (reference sequence). The V and J ends lost 5 bases and 4 bases respectively, with 15 bases between them. The CDR3 is 14 amino acids. This CDR3 is CASSPSGFLYEQYF. The CDR3 coding sequence is TGTGCCAGCAGTCCGTCGGGATTCCTATACGAGCAGTACTTC.

This clone was seen only a few times. This chain links TRBV30 with TRBJ2-7; D is possibly TRBD1 (5 bases). Trimming removed 5 bases at V and 0 bases at J, with 8 bases between. The CDR3 covers 12 residues. Germline V gene lookup returns CDR1 GTSNPN and CDR2 SVGIG (reference sequence). The CDR3 bases are TGTGCCTGGGGCACAGGCTCCTACGAGCAGTACTTC. It specifies CAWGTGSYEQYF. Full variable domain (remainder filled in from reference TRBV30 and TRBJ2-7): SQTIHQWPATLVQPVGSPLSLECTVEGTSNPNLYWYRQAAGRGLQLLFYSVGIGQISSEVPQNLSASRPQDRQFILSSKKLLLSDSGFYLCAWGTGSYEQYFGPGTRLTVT.

This clone was detected only once. DNA of the CDR3: TGTGCCAGTAGTATTCCTAGCGGATCCTCCTCCTACAATGAGCAGTTCTTC. Translation gives CASSIPSGSSSYNEQFF. V gene TRBV19 combines with J gene TRBJ2-1, with TRBD2 identical over 7 bases. Germline V gene data show CDR1 as LNHDA and CDR2 as SQIVND (reference sequence). The length of the CDR3 is 17 residues. J lost 0 bases, V lost 3 bases, and 8 bases had no gene match.

As regards this clone: At one end, the junction sequence differs from germline, possibly due to a read error. The chain is built from TRBV7-9 and TRBJ2-5, with TRBD2 identical over 16 bases. The CDR3 is made up of 16 amino acids. Germline CDR1 is SEHNR and CDR2 is FQNEAQ (reference sequence). The CDR3 DNA reads as TGTTCCAGCAGCTTAGGGACTAGCGGGAGGGAAGAGACCCAGTACTTC. Translated, it gives CSSSLGTSGREETQYF.

This clone occurred a few times. CDR3 sequence (DNA): TGCAGCGTTTTTTTTGGGGGCTATTGGCGGGAGTTTTTGGGTTGGGGCGCGAACACCGGGGAGCTGTTTTTT. Its protein product is CSVFFGGYWREFLGWGANTGELFF. The chain recombines TRBV29-1 with TRBJ2-2; D may be TRBD2 (7 bases). From germline, CDR1 is SQVTM and CDR2 ANQGSEA. CDR3 size: 24 residues. The germline V and J ends were trimmed by 5 bases and 0 bases, with 40 bases remaining between them.

This clone showed up just once. V gene TRBV10-2 combines with J gene TRBJ2-7, with 8 bases that match TRBD1. V lost 4 bases, J lost 4 bases, and 3 bases stayed unmatched. In germline, CDR1 is WSHSY, CDR2 SAAADI. The CDR3 contains 13 residues. This CDR3 is CASSGGQGYEQYF. Written as DNA, the CDR3 is TGCGCCAGCAGTGGAGGACAGGGTTACGAGCAGTACTTC.

The sample holds a few counts of this clone. The V gene is TRBV5-1, the J gene TRBJ2-1; TRBD2 matches 7 bases. The CDR3 length is 17 residues. The germline V gene has CDR1 SGHRS and CDR2 YFSETQ. Trimming took 0 bases from V and 3 from J; bases not matched to a gene: 9. The DNA for the CDR3 is TGCGCCAGCAGCTTGGCCGGGCGGGAGAGGGGCTACAATGAGCAGTTCTTC. Translated, it gives CASSLAGRERGYNEQFF.

This clone is a singleton in its sample. The V and J genes are TRBV7-3 and TRBJ2-1; 7 nucleotides line up with TRBD2. In germline, CDR1 is SGHTA, CDR2 FQGTGA. This CDR3 region has 14 residues. With V trimmed by 4 bases and J by 10 bases, 10 bases remained unmatched. CDR3 region: CASSSGGRLGEQFF. In DNA, the CDR3 is TGTGCCAGCAGCTCGGGGGGAAGATTAGGCGAGCAGTTCTTC.

The chain joins TRBV10-2 to TRBJ2-3; D is unclear. Germline assignment: CDR1 WSHSY and CDR2 SAAADI. The CDR3 is 12 residues long. V was trimmed by 5 bases and J by 4 bases, leaving 7 bases between them. The CDR3 is CASSSSADTQYF. CDR3 nucleotides: TGCGCCAGCAGTTCGAGCGCAGATACGCAGTATTTT.

There are a few counts of this clone. This sequence joins TRBV6-5 and TRBJ2-7; a possible D gene is TRBD2 (5 bases). With 6 bases removed from V and 3 bases from J, the gap between germline ends came to 15 bases. Germline values: CDR1 MNHEY, CDR2 SVGAGI. CDR3 length: 14 residues. The chain's CDR3 is CASSEWGVGYEQYF. The CDR3 bases are TGTGCCAGCAGCGAGTGGGGAGTTGGCTACGAGCAGTACTTC.

J is TRBJ2-2 and V is TRBV7-3, with 11 positions matching TRBD2. Germline assignment: CDR1 SGHTA and CDR2 FQGTGA. Trimming removed 4 bases from V and 4 bases from J; junction bases left unmatched: 5. This CDR3 comprises 16 residues. CDR3 nucleotides: TGTGCCAGCAGCTCGACTAGCGGGACGGGCACCGGGGAGCTGTTTTTT. Translating it yields CASSSTSGTGTGELFF.